The text below deals with one T cell receptor beta chain. The sample originates from a study of blood T cell repertoires in COVID-19. Trimming took off 8 bases at V and 5 bases at J, with 15 bases between the two ends. CDR3 length equals 13 residues. Enrolled through a virtual design, the participants were between 18 and 89 years of age and came from under 25 US areas. Authors' processing steps: Reference gene primer amplification in the assay estimated nucleated cell counts. TCRdb's table, derived via immunoSEQ multiplex PCR, lists solely in-frame clones and lacks some. V and J calls and clone size come straight from that table; D and trimming were deduced from the DNA. The repertoire consists of 350,000 to 450,000 clones, with around four fifths occurring once and the leading ten covering 5% to 6%.

The chain recombines TRBV12-3 or TRBV12-4 with TRBJ1-2, with D uncertain. The TCR comes from a woman between 50 and 59 years old who had recovered from COVID-19. Material: PBMCs or T cells enriched from blood (not recorded which). The CDR3 nucleotides read TGTGCCAGCGGAGAGGTGGGTGTGTATGGCTACACCTTC. Encoded protein: CASGEVGVYGYTF.